This TCR beta chain was retrieved from a study of tumor-infiltrating lymphocytes in primary liver carcinoma (dated by TCRdb to the late 2010s). Concerning the study at large: The five patients, three men and two women aged 30 to 69 years, had hepatocellular carcinoma (four) or combined HCC and intrahepatic cholangiocarcinoma (one). The five patients had tumors staged T1-T3 N0M0, with maximum diameters ranging from about 4 to 11 cm. Each sample produced roughly 3.5 to 7.5 million productive TCRbeta reads, and read depth showed no significant difference between tissue types. For each liver tumor, the study sampled five regions along with adjacent normal tissue and blood, and applied TCRbeta repertoire sequencing, expression microarrays and whole-exome sequencing. A total of 35 or so specimens from 5 patients, comprising roughly 25 tumor regions, 5 adjacent noncancerous liver tissues and 5 peripheral blood samples, were covered by TCRbeta repertoire sequencing. Technical replicate repertoires showed high reproducibility, with mean shared-clone rates about 0.91 and correlation coefficients above 0.95. Beyond this particular receptor, the publication reports: Repertoire overlap was found to be higher between tumor regions (mean around 35%) than between tumor-adjacent (around 17%) or tumor-blood (about 14%) pairs, consistent with antigen-driven expansion. The top 250 clones accounted for a significantly greater share of the repertoire in tumors than in blood (p = 0.039). Because only the TCR beta chain was sequenced and unpaired alpha chains were not captured, true repertoire diversity is likely underestimated. Only 4 or 5 patients were included in the study, and the authors note that the findings should be validated in a larger study. Comparison of CD4+ and CD8+ T cell repertoires was precluded by the use of bulk unsorted samples.

Starting from approximately 0.5 ug total RNA, TCRbeta-specific cDNA was produced by reverse transcription with a constant-region primer and ProtoScript II reverse transcriptase. The TCRbeta libraries were prepared through three rounds of nested multiplex PCR following a slightly modified ARM-PCR procedure. The first two PCR rounds used multiplex TRBV1-TRBV30 forward primers with a Cbeta reverse primer, each for about 10 cycles. Sample barcodes and Illumina adapters were added in a final 25-cycle PCR with Deep VentR polymerase. Before sequencing, amplicons of 200-500 bp were purified from gel using a QIAquick gel extraction kit. The TCRbeta amplicons were sequenced with 250-bp paired-end reads on an Illumina HiSeq 2500. The authors processed their data as follows. Trimmomatic v0.33 was used to quality-trim the reads, and FLASH v1.2.11 was used to merge paired reads so that full CDR3 sequences could be recovered. V, D and J germline segments were assigned to the rearranged TCRbeta sequences using MiGEC v1.2.1b. Clonotype statistics, along with Shannon-Wiener diversity indices, were calculated using VDJtools v1.0.0. Except for diversity analysis, only each sample's 250 most abundant clonotypes were used in subsequent analyses to reduce sampling bias. TCRdb ran its own pipeline on the public reads, namely fastp trimming at Q25 and MiXCR clone calling, and kept in-frame beta chains. A single entry per CDR3 protein holds the most common genes and DNA from its merged rows. For this entry, the V and J calls and clone size follow TCRdb and not the study's own pipeline. The sample contains approximately 88,000 distinct CDR3 sequences, just under 70% of them found a single time. Of the sample, around 30% is held by the ten largest clones.

Without any cell sorting, total RNA and DNA were extracted together from approximately 22-30 mg of bulk tissue using the AllPrep DNA/RNA mini kit. Between November 2015 and March 2016, a few patients in China with histopathologically diagnosed primary liver carcinoma had surgical resection. At the time of sampling, the patients were treatment-naive and had chronic HBV infection. Fresh tumor and adjacent tissue pieces were bisected; one half was stored in RNAlater at -80°C, the other sent for histology. Sequences SEHNR (CDR1) and FQNEAQ (CDR2) are obtained from the germline V gene (reference sequence). V ends up 9 bases short and J 3 bases short, with an unmatched junction base count of 13. The CDR3 contains 15 residues, cysteine and phenylalanine counted. The kept DNA is CDR3 alone, 45 bases in frame from the first base. In regard to this clonotype: It has no known antigen specificity. No base quality values were provided; no much bigger clone lies one nucleotide off.

The rearranged chain carries TRBV7-9 and TRBJ1-2; 7 central nucleotides agree with TRBD1. The clonotype originates from a man between 40 and 49 years old with primary liver carcinoma and hepatitis B virus infection. Sequenced: tumor-adjacent normal liver tissue. CDR3 region: CASSPPADRDYGYTF. In nucleotide form, the sequence is TGTGCCAGTAGCCCGCCCGCAGACAGGGACTATGGCTACACCTTC. When the CDR3 is completed using the reference TRBV7-9 and TRBJ1-2 genes on either side, the full variable domain is DTGVSQNPRHKITKRGQNVTFRCDPISEHNRLYWYRQTLGQGPEFLTYFQNEAQLEKSRLLSDRFSAERPKGSFSTLEIQRTEQGDSAMYLCASSPPADRDYGYTFGSGTRLTVV.